The sequence of this T cell receptor (beta chain) was determined in a study of cytomegalovirus exposure and HLA in healthy donors. There are a few counts of this clone. The length of the CDR3 is 15 residues. The V gene's germline CDR1 is SQVTM and CDR2 ANQGSEA. Trimming at V came to 2 bases and at J to 5 bases, leaving 9 bases not matched to a gene. 60 Vbeta and 13 Jbeta primers were used in PCR. Assay: immunoSEQ multiplex PCR; the TCRdb copy retains only in-frame clones and omits some. The sample lists about 140,000 clones, around 82% occurring once. The TCR originated in a woman younger than 30 in good health and CMV-seropositive. The chain couples TRBV29-1 to TRBJ2-1; 7 bases match TRBD2. Sequencing used PBMCs. The CDR3 loop reads CSVELPGGMNNEQFF. CDR3 DNA sequence: TGCAGCGTTGAACTGCCCGGGGGGATGAACAATGAGCAGTTCTTC.